One sample yielded the 24 T cell receptor beta chains listed below, sequenced in a study of control samples from healthy donors and cancer patients. Assay: immunoSEQ multiplex PCR; the TCRdb copy retains only in-frame clones and omits some. The top ten clones hold 0.68% of a sample with some 160,000 clones, approximately 90% of them seen once. The sample was blood. These receptors were collected from a woman in her twenties or thirties in good health.

CDR3 region: CASSQEGTGGASGYTF. The DNA for the CDR3 is TGTGCCAGCAGCCAAGAGGGGACAGGGGGCGCGTCGGGCTACACCTTC. This chain links TRBV3-1 (or the pseudogene TRBV3-2) with TRBJ1-2, with 12 positions matching TRBD1. The CDR3 totals 16 residues. V dropped 0 bases and J dropped 8; count of bases not matched to a gene: 7. Germline V gives CDR1 LGHDT, CDR2 YNNKEL (reference sequence).

The rearrangement joins TRBV11-2 to TRBJ2-3; possibly TRBD2 for D (5 bases). The V and J ends lost 0 bases and 0 bases respectively, with 16 bases between them. The CDR3 is 18 residues long. Germline V gene lookup returns CDR1 SGHAT and CDR2 FQNNGV. The chain's CDR3 is CASSLDRWERSSTDTQYF. CDR3 DNA sequence: TGTGCCAGCAGCTTAGATCGTTGGGAGCGGAGTAGCACAGATACGCAGTATTTT.

This chain joins TRBV9 and TRBJ2-1; D might be TRBD2 (6 bases). The length of the CDR3 is 13 residues. The ends were cut back, 0 bases at V and 9 bases at J, with 10 bases in the middle. Per germline, CDR1 SGDLS and CDR2 YYNGEE. The CDR3 region has the DNA TGTGCCAGCAGCGTAGCGGCTAGCGTTGAGCAGTTCTTC. Its translation: CASSVAASVEQFF.

This clone was seen only once. This sequence joins TRBV11-2 and TRBJ2-1; D gene uncertain. Germline V gene sequence: CDR1 SGHAT, CDR2 FQNNGV. This CDR3 contains 12 residues. The germline V and J ends were trimmed by 5 bases and 7 bases, with 9 bases remaining between them. The CDR3 region is CASSTLGNEQFF. The CDR3 nucleotides are TGTGCCAGCAGCACGCTAGGAAATGAGCAGTTCTTC.

V usage is TRBV5-1 and J usage is TRBJ2-5; D remains unclear. The germline V and J ends were trimmed by 1 base and 2 bases, with 6 bases remaining between them. This CDR3 contains 13 residues. Germline loops: CDR1 SGHRS, CDR2 YFSETQ. The CDR3 region has the DNA TGCGCCAGCAGCTTGTACGGGCAAGAGACCCAGTACTTC. It yields the protein CASSLYGQETQYF. Variable domain in full (rest from reference TRBV5-1 and TRBJ2-5): KAGVTQTPRYLIKTRGQQVTLSCSPISGHRSVSWYQQTPGQGLQFLFEYFSETQRNKGNFPGRFSGRQFSNSRSEMNVSTLELGDSALYLCASSLYGQETQYFGPGTRLLVL.

This clone was detected only once. The V gene is TRBV7-9, the J gene TRBJ1-2; no clear D gene. This CDR3 comprises 12 residues. Germline V gene sequence: CDR1 SEHNR, CDR2 FQNEAQ (reference sequence). The V end was cut by 5 bases, the J end by 4 bases, with 8 bases between. Here the CDR3 DNA reads TGTGCCAGCAGCGGGTGGGGCTATGGCTACACCTTC. Protein product: CASSGWGYGYTF.

The V and J genes are TRBV4-1 and TRBJ2-3; D is perhaps TRBD2 (5 bases). The germline CDR1 and CDR2 sequences are MGHRA and YSYEKL. This CDR3 is 14 amino acids long. V was cut by 0 bases and J by 9 bases, with 13 bases left in between. The CDR3 protein is CASSQEKRSSTQYF. The CDR3 DNA follows: TGCGCCAGCAGCCAAGAAAAGCGGTCATCCACGCAGTATTTT.

In its sample, this clone was seen once. The chain links TRBV6-5 to TRBJ1-2; D is undetermined. V was pared by 0 bases and J by 3 bases, with 11 bases between. Germline V CDR1 and CDR2: MNHEY, SVGAGI. The CDR3 covers 15 residues. The CDR3 is CASSYSAVGHYGYTF. The DNA of the CDR3 is TGTGCCAGCAGTTACTCTGCTGTTGGCCACTATGGCTACACCTTC.

This chain connects TRBV4-1 to TRBJ2-5; D is unresolved. The CDR3 length is 13 residues. The V and J ends lost 1 base and 9 bases respectively, with 12 bases between them. CDR1 and CDR2 (germline): MGHRA, YSYEKL. CDR3 region: CASSQVGQPAQYF. In nucleotides, the CDR3 is TGCGCCAGCAGCCAAGTCGGCCAGCCGGCCCAGTACTTC.

Only a few counts were recorded for this clone. This rearrangement joins TRBV10-3 to TRBJ2-7; 7 bases map to TRBD2. From germline, CDR1 is ENHRY and CDR2 SYGVKD. The CDR3 extends over 14 amino acids. Trimming took 2 bases from V and 3 from J; bases not matched to a gene: 4. The CDR3: CAISENAGVYEQYF. The DNA for the CDR3 is TGTGCCATCAGTGAGAACGCGGGAGTCTACGAGCAGTACTTC.

The V and J genes are TRBV6-2 or TRBV6-3 and TRBJ2-3; D not certain. CDR1 is MNHEY and CDR2 is SVGEGT in the germline V gene. Trimming took off 2 bases at V and 2 bases at J, with 2 bases between the two ends. The CDR3 is made up of 12 amino acids. CDR3 bases: TGTGCCAGCAGTTACAACACAGATACGCAGTATTTT. This encodes CASSYNTDTQYF.

The rearrangement joins TRBV28 to TRBJ1-4; D remains ambiguous. V was trimmed by 6 bases and J by 8 bases, leaving 13 bases between them. The CDR3 has 13 amino acids. Germline V lookup: CDR1 MDHEN, CDR2 SYDVKM. The CDR3 sequence is CASRERDKEKLFF. CDR3 nucleotide sequence: TGTGCCAGCAGGGAGAGGGATAAGGAAAAACTGTTTTTT.

The chain couples TRBV7-9 to TRBJ2-3; D possibly corresponds to TRBD2 (6 bases). The germline V gene encodes CDR1 SEHNR and CDR2 FQNEAQ (reference sequence). The germline V and J ends were trimmed by 5 bases and 5 bases, with 20 bases remaining between them. The CDR3 contains 16 residues. The CDR3 DNA reads TGTGCCAGCAGCCGCGTGCAGCGGCGGCGGGGAGATACGCAGTATTTT. Residues: CASSRVQRRRGDTQYF.

The CDR3 coding sequence is TGTGCCAGCAGCCAGGGACAGCTCTACGAGCAGTACTTC. It specifies CASSQGQLYEQYF. This chain joins TRBV3-1 (or the pseudogene TRBV3-2) and TRBJ2-7; 7 nucleotides align to TRBD1. Germline V gene sequence: CDR1 LGHDT, CDR2 YNNKEL (reference sequence). J was trimmed by 3 bases and V by 3 bases; bases with no gene match: 2. This CDR3 comprises 13 residues.

The chain carries TRBV30 and TRBJ2-7; D may be TRBD2 (6 bases). The V end lost 3 bases, the J end lost 4 bases, and 13 bases lay between the germline ends. CDR3 length equals 13 residues. The germline V gene encodes CDR1 GTSNPN and CDR2 SVGIG (reference sequence). DNA for the CDR3: TGTGCCTGGAGGGAGGGCAATGGGTACGAGCAGTACTTC. This encodes CAWREGNGYEQYF.

The chain recombines TRBV14 with TRBJ2-1; TRBD2 agrees at 9 bases. Germline CDR1 and CDR2: SGHDN and FVKESK. The CDR3 covers 18 residues. Trimming removed 2 bases from V and 7 bases from J; junction bases left unmatched: 15. CDR3 sequence: CASSQKKPGLAGRNEQFF. CDR3 nucleotide sequence: TGTGCCAGCAGCCAAAAGAAGCCCGGCCTAGCGGGAAGGAATGAGCAGTTCTTC.

V and J are TRBV4-2 and TRBJ1-2; 9 bases map to TRBD1. This CDR3 region has 15 residues. CDR1 and CDR2 (germline): LGHNA, YNFKEQ. V lost 4 bases to trimming and J lost 1 base; unmatched junction nucleotides: 4. CDR3 residues: CASSPGQGFNYGYTF. DNA of the CDR3: TGTGCCAGCAGCCCGGGACAGGGATTTAACTATGGCTACACCTTC.

J is TRBJ2-5 and V is TRBV11-2; 10 bases fit TRBD1. CDR1 is SGHAT, CDR2 FQNNGV, per germline. This CDR3 spans 17 amino acids. With 5 bases clipped from V and 4 bases from J, the junction kept 13 bases outside the gene matches. CDR3 region: CASSRLGTGVYSETQYF. The CDR3 DNA is TGTGCCAGCAGCCGGTTGGGGACAGGGGTTTATTCAGAGACCCAGTACTTC.

The chain couples TRBV7-9 to TRBJ1-1, with TRBD1 matching over 9 bases. This CDR3 spans 16 amino acids. The V gene end was trimmed by 5 bases and the J gene end by 2 bases; junction bases not matched to a gene: 9. Germline V gene data show CDR1 as SEHNR and CDR2 as FQNEAQ (reference sequence). The CDR3 sequence is CASSLQTGQGNTEAFF. CDR3 coding DNA: TGTGCCAGCAGCCTACAAACGGGACAGGGAAACACTGAAGCTTTCTTT.

This clone was seen only once. The V and J genes are TRBV12-5 and TRBJ1-5, with D possibly being TRBD1 (5 bases). Germline CDR1 is LGHNT and CDR2 is FRNRAP. Trimming cost V 6 bases and J 3 bases, with 9 bases left between them. This CDR3 region has 13 residues. The CDR3 DNA reads as TGTGCTAGTGGGTGGGGCGTCAATCAGCCCCAGCATTTT. Residues: CASGWGVNQPQHF.

CDR3 DNA: TGCGCCAGCAGCCAACGGCGGGTCGGCGGGACCTCTTACGAGCAGTACTTC. Its protein is CASSQRRVGGTSYEQYF. The genes are TRBV4-3 and TRBJ2-7, with D possibly matching TRBD2 (6 bases). CDR3 length equals 17 residues. V was pared by 2 bases and J by 4 bases, with 21 bases between. CDR1 is LGHNA and CDR2 is YSLEER in the germline V gene.

V gene TRBV7-2 combines with J gene TRBJ1-1, with a possible D match to TRBD1 (5 bases). There are 14 residues in the CDR3. Germline lookup yields CDR1 SGHTA and CDR2 FQGNSA. The V and J ends lost 5 bases and 0 bases respectively, with 10 bases between them. The CDR3 region is CASSPRGVNTEAFF. The CDR3 bases are TGTGCCAGCAGCCCCCGGGGGGTGAACACTGAAGCTTTCTTT.

The J gene is TRBJ1-3, the V gene TRBV2; 7 bases fit TRBD1. J gave up 2 bases and V 6 bases, and 13 bases lay outside the gene matches. This CDR3 has 17 residues. Looked up from germline, CDR1 is SNHLY and CDR2 is FYNNEI. DNA for the CDR3: TGTGCCAGCAGCACTAGGGCAGGGGGGCAAGCTGGAAACACCATATATTTT. Its protein is CASSTRAGGQAGNTIYF. Together with reference TRBV2 and TRBJ1-3, the CDR3 gives the full variable domain: EPEVTQTPSHQVTQMGQEVILRCVPISNHLYFYWYRQILGQKVEFLVSFYNNEISEKSEIFDDQFSVERPDGSNFTLKIRSTKLEDSAMYFCASSTRAGGQAGNTIYFGEGSWLTVV.

The chain links TRBV11-3 to TRBJ2-1, with D tentatively TRBD2 (6 bases). Germline-derived CDR1 and CDR2 are SGHNT and YENEEA. This CDR3 comprises 16 residues. Trimming took 0 bases from V and 8 from J, leaving 17 bases between them. The CDR3, as DNA: TGTGCCAGCAGCTTAGATTTCACGGGAGTAAACGATGAGCAGTTCTTC. Its translation: CASSLDFTGVNDEQFF.